This TCR beta chain originates from a study of T cells in Graves' hyperthyroidism and ophthalmopathy. Amplification yielded TCR beta CDR3 regions, with RNA transcripts as the source. An initial round of RT-PCR targeting the TCR CDR3 relied on the HTBI primer set. One entry per CDR3 protein results from TCRdb running MiXCR on the multiplex PCR reads. In the table there are over 650,000 distinct CDR3 sequences, nearly 45% of which are singletons. Study findings and constraints: Classification by a 13 V-J model distinguished ophthalmopathy from stable hyperthyroidism.

From germline, CDR1 is SEHNR and CDR2 FQNEAQ (reference sequence). There are 14 residues in the CDR3. Unmatched junction bases numbered 7, after V lost 5 bases and J lost 5 bases. Details on this clonotype: Its target is unknown.

Diagnosing involved the use of clinical symptoms, serum thyroxine and TRAb, thyroid ultrasound and orbital computed tomography. The origin of this receptor is an adult man with Graves' disease, either hyperthyroidism or ophthalmopathy (not recorded which). Sequences were obtained from peripheral blood or thyroid tissue (not recorded which). V usage is TRBV7-9 and J usage is TRBJ2-7, with TRBD1 identical over 9 bases. The CDR3 spells CASSVRDRVNEQYF. The CDR3 region has the DNA TGTGCCAGCAGCGTCCGGGACAGGGTGAACGAGCAGTACTTC.